A single T cell receptor (beta chain) is shown here with its context. The antigen remains unidentified. The germline gives CDR1 SGDLS, CDR2 YYNGEE. This CDR3 spans 14 amino acids. Trimming pared 1 base from V and 1 base from J, leaving 5 bases between. This entry comes from a study of cytomegalovirus exposure and HLA in healthy donors. General observations from the study: A later analysis linked some 17,000 TCR beta sequences to HLA alleles at 0.05 false discovery rate. Several V segments, TRBV6-2 and TRBV6-3 among them, could not be told apart and were dropped.

Sampled while nominally healthy, donors likely had unrecorded immune exposures. The PCR was carried out with 60 Vbeta primers and 13 Jbeta primers. Produced via immunoSEQ multiplex PCR; TCRdb's table is partial and in-frame only. The sample records about 120,000 clones, 81% being singletons. J is TRBJ2-2 and V is TRBV9; the D is unclear. The TCR sequence derives from a man between 35 and 55 years old in good health and CMV-seronegative. The sample was PBMCs. The CDR3 loop is CASSVRVNTGELFF. DNA of the CDR3: TGTGCCAGCAGCGTACGGGTGAACACCGGGGAGCTGTTTTTT.